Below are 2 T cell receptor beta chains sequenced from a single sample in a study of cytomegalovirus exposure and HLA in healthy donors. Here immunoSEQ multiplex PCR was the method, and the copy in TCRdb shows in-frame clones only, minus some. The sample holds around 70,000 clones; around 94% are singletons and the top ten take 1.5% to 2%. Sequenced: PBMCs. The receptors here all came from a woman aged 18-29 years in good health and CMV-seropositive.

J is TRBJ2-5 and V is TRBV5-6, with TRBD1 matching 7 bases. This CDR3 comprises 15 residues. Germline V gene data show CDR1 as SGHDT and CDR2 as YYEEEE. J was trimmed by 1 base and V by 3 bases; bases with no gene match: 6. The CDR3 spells CASSWYGTAQETQYF. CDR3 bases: TGTGCCAGCAGCTGGTACGGGACAGCCCAAGAGACCCAGTACTTC.

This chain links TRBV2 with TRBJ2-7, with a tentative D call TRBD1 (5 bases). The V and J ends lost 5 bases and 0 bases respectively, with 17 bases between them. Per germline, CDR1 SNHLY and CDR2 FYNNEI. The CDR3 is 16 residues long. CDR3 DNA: TGTGCCAGCAGTCACCCCGACAGAGAATACTCCTACGAGCAGTACTTC. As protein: CASSHPDREYSYEQYF.